This entry is about one TCR beta chain. Libraries were prepared by immunoSEQ multiplex PCR; TCRdb keeps only in-frame clonotypes and omits some of them. This table holds about 190,000 clones, approximately 84% found once. This specimen comes from a study of blood T cell repertoires in COVID-19. The V gene's germline CDR1 is SNHLY and CDR2 FYNNEI. The CDR3 has 12 amino acids. The V and J ends lost 6 bases and 4 bases respectively, with 10 bases between them. The chain couples TRBV2 to TRBJ2-7; D not certain. The TCR comes from a woman younger than 45 who had recovered from COVID-19. The sequencing input was PBMCs or T cells enriched from blood (not recorded which). CDR3 DNA: TGTGCCAGCAGGGCCCCGTATTACGAGCAGTACTTC. Its translation: CASRAPYYEQYF.